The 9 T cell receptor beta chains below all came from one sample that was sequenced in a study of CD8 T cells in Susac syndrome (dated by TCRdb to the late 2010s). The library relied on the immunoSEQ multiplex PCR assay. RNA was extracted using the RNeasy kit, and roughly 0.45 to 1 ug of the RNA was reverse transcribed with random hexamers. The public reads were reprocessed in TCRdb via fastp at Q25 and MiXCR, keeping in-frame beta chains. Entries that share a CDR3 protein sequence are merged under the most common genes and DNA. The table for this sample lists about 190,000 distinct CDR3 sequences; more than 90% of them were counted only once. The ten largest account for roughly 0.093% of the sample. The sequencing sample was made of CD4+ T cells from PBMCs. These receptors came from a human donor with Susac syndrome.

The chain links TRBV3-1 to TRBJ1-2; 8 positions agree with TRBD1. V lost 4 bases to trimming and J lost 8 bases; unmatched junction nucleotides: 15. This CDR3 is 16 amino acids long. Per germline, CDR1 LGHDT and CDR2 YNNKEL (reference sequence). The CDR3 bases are TGTGCCAGCAGCCTTCGGACAGGGATGTATCAAGCGGGCTACACCTTC. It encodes CASSLRTGMYQAGYTF. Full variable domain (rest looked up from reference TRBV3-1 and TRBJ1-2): DTAVSQTPKYLVTQMGNDKSIKCEQNLGHDTMYWYKQDSKKFLKIMFSYNNKELIINETVPNRFSPKSPDKAHLNLHINSLELGDSAVYFCASSLRTGMYQAGYTFGSGTRLTVV.

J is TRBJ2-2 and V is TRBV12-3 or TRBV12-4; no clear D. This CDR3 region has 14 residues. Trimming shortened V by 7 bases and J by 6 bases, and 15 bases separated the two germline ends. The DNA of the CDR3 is TGTGCCAGCACGTCCCAAGGGCGCGCCGGGGAGCTGTTTTTT. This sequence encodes CASTSQGRAGELFF.

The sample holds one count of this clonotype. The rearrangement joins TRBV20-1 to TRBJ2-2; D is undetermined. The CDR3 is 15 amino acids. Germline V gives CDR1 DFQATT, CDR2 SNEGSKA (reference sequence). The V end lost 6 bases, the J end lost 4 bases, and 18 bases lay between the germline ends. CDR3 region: CSAKGTPGATGELFF. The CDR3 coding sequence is TGCAGTGCCAAGGGCACTCCAGGTGCCACCGGGGAGCTGTTTTTT.

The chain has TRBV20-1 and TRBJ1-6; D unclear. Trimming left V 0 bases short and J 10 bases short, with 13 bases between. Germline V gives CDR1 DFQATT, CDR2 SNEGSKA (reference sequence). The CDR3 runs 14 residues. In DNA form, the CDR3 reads TGCAGTGCTAGAGATTCCACCGCGGGATCACCCCTCCACTTT. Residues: CSARDSTAGSPLHF.

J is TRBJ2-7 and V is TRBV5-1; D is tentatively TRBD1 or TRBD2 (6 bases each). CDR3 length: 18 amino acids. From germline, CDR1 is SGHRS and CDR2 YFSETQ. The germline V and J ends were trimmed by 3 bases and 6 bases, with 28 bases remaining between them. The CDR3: CASSSVPRFTGAPSEQYF. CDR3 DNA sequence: TGCGCCAGCAGCTCGGTCCCTAGGTTTACGGGGGCTCCCTCCGAGCAGTACTTC.

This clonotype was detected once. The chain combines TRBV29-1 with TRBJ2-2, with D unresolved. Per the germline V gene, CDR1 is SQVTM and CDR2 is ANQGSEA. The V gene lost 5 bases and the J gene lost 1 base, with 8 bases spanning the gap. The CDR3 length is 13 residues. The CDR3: CSVSYGNTGELFF. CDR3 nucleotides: TGCAGCGTTTCTTACGGGAACACCGGGGAGCTGTTTTTT.

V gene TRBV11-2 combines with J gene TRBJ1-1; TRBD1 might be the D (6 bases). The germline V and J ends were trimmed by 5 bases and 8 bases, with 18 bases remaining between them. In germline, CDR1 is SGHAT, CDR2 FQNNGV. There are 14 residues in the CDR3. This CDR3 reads CASSRLLRGDEAFF. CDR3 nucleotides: TGTGCCAGCAGCCGACTGCTAAGGGGGGACGAAGCTTTCTTT.

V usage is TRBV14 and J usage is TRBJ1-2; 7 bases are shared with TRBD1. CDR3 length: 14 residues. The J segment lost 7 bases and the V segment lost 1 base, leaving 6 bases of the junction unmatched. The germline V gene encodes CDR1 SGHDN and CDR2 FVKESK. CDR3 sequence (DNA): TGTGCCAGCAGCCAAGCGAGGGGGCTCGGTGGCTACACCTTC. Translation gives CASSQARGLGGYTF. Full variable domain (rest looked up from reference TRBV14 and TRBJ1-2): EAGVTQFPSHSVIEKGQTVTLRCDPISGHDNLYWYRRVMGKEIKFLLHFVKESKQDESGMPNNRFLAERTGGTYSTLKVQPAELEDSGVYFCASSQARGLGGYTFGSGTRLTVV.

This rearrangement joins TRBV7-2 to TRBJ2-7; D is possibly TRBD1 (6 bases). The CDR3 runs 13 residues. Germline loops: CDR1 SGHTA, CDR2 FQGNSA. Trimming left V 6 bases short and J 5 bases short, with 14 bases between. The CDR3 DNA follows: TGTGCCAGCAGTTACACAGGGCGGGACGAGCAGTACTTC. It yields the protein CASSYTGRDEQYF.